Each of the 15 T cell receptor beta chains below was sequenced from the same sample in a study of T cells in Graves' hyperthyroidism and ophthalmopathy. Regions amplified from RNA transcripts were the TCR beta CDR3 regions. TCR CDR3 regions were first amplified by RT-PCR with HTBI primers. TCRdb itself ran the multiplex PCR reads through MiXCR, one entry per CDR3 protein. The sample contains hundreds of thousands of distinct CDR3 sequences, around a quarter of which appear only once. Source material: blood. These receptors all come from a woman in her twenties or thirties with Graves' ophthalmopathy.

The gene calls are TRBV11-2 and TRBJ1-2; perhaps TRBD1 as D (5 bases). V dropped 0 bases and J dropped 8 bases, with 10 bases sitting between them. CDR3 size: 13 residues. Germline V gene sequence: CDR1 SGHAT, CDR2 FQNNGV. The CDR3 DNA reads TGTGCCAGCAGCTTAGATTGGGCAGGGGGCTACACCTTC. Protein product: CASSLDWAGGYTF.

This clonotype was observed a few times. The chain employs TRBV5-1 and TRBJ2-4, with D perhaps being TRBD1 or TRBD2 (6 bases each). The CDR3 extends over 14 amino acids. Per the germline V gene, CDR1 is SGHRS and CDR2 is YFSETQ. V lost 1 base, J lost 5 bases, and 10 bases lay in between. CDR3 sequence (DNA): TGCGCCAGCAGCTTGATCGGGGGCCAAAACATTCAGTACTTC. Protein sequence: CASSLIGGQNIQYF. Filled out from reference TRBV5-1 and TRBJ2-4, the complete variable domain reads KAGVTQTPRYLIKTRGQQVTLSCSPISGHRSVSWYQQTPGQGLQFLFEYFSETQRNKGNFPGRFSGRQFSNSRSEMNVSTLELGDSALYLCASSLIGGQNIQYFGAGTRLSVL.

The table lists this clonotype with many counts. The rearrangement joins TRBV30 to TRBJ2-7; TRBD1 is a possible D gene (5 bases). Per the germline V gene, CDR1 is GTSNPN and CDR2 is SVGIG (reference sequence). V was pared by 2 bases and J by 4 bases, with 9 bases between. The CDR3 contains 12 residues. CDR3 protein: CAWSRTGYEQYF. The CDR3 nucleotides read TGTGCCTGGAGTAGAACAGGTTACGAGCAGTACTTC.

The V and J genes are TRBV27 and TRBJ2-7; D is possibly TRBD1 or TRBD2 (5 bases each). V shed 2 bases and J shed 2 bases, with 13 bases lying between them. CDR3 length: 15 residues. Germline-derived CDR1 and CDR2 are MNHEY and SMNVEV (reference sequence). The CDR3 sequence is CASSLMAGTPYEQYF. Written as DNA, the CDR3 is TGTGCCAGCAGTTTAATGGCAGGGACCCCCTACGAGCAGTACTTC.

This clonotype was recorded at least ten times. The chain links TRBV6-1 to TRBJ2-2, with D perhaps TRBD2 (6 bases). The CDR3 sequence is 14 residues long. Germline V gene data show CDR1 as MNHNS and CDR2 as SASEGT. Trimming stripped 6 bases from V and 4 bases from J, with 12 bases between. CDR3: CASREGSLTGELFF. Written as DNA, the CDR3 is TGTGCCAGCAGGGAGGGTTCTCTCACCGGGGAGCTGTTTTTT.

The V and J genes are TRBV6-5 and TRBJ2-6; 7 bases fit TRBD2. The CDR3 consists of 17 residues. From germline, CDR1 is MNHEY and CDR2 SVGAGI. Unmatched junction bases numbered 7, after V lost 4 bases and J lost 1 base. CDR3 loop: CASSLSQGGSGANVLTF. For the CDR3, the DNA is TGTGCCAGCAGTTTGTCCCAGGGAGGGTCTGGGGCCAACGTCCTGACTTTC.

Note on this clonotype: An end of the junction differs from the germline gene, which may be a read error. The CDR3 is CASNESGTGLYEQYF. The CDR3 bases are TGTGCCAGCAATGAATCCGGGACAGGGTTATACGAGCAGTACTTC. The chain joins TRBV6-1 to TRBJ2-7; TRBD1 matches 9 bases. Germline V gene data show CDR1 as MNHNS and CDR2 as SASEGT. CDR3 length equals 15 residues.

This clonotype was seen at least ten times. V gene TRBV19 combines with J gene TRBJ2-7; 8 bases fit TRBD1. The CDR3 consists of 14 residues. V lost 9 bases, J lost 2 bases, and 9 bases stayed unmatched. Germline V CDR1 and CDR2: LNHDA, SQIVND (reference sequence). The CDR3 spells CASKLGTGPYEQYF. The CDR3 DNA reads TGTGCCAGCAAGCTTGGGACAGGACCCTACGAGCAGTACTTC.

This clonotype was observed at least ten times. The chain combines TRBV27 with TRBJ2-7; D remains unclear. Trimming cost V 0 bases and J 4 bases, with 7 bases left between them. The CDR3 length is 13 residues. The germline gives CDR1 MNHEY, CDR2 SMNVEV (reference sequence). The DNA of the CDR3 is TGTGCCAGCAGTTTATCGAACGGTTACGAGCAGTACTTC. This gives the protein CASSLSNGYEQYF.

Many counts were recorded for this clonotype. V and J are TRBV20-1 and TRBJ2-7; D may be TRBD1 (5 bases). Germline CDR1 and CDR2: DFQATT and SNEGSKA (reference sequence). The CDR3 runs to 15 residues. Trimming left V 7 bases short and J 3 bases short, with 22 bases between. Here the CDR3 DNA reads TGCAGTGGAGTTATGACAGAAAGAGGCATCTACGAGCAGTACTTC. This codes for CSGVMTERGIYEQYF.

This clonotype was found many times. This chain joins TRBV6-2 or TRBV6-3 and TRBJ2-7; 10 nucleotides align to TRBD1. Germline loops: CDR1 MNHEY, CDR2 SVGEGT. The CDR3 has 14 amino acids. After removal of 6 bases from V and 5 bases from J, the junction contained 7 bases not matched to a gene. The CDR3 nucleotides are TGTGCCAGCAGCCAGACAGGGGGCAGGAACGAGCAGTACTTC. This codes for CASSQTGGRNEQYF.

In this sample, this clonotype turned up many times. The genes are TRBV6-5 and TRBJ1-6, with D tentatively TRBD1 (6 bases). This CDR3 region has 16 residues. Germline loops: CDR1 MNHEY, CDR2 SVGAGI. Trimming stripped 2 bases from V and 2 bases from J, with 10 bases between. CDR3 DNA sequence: TGTGCCAGCAGTTACGGGGGGCTGGCCTATAATTCACCCCTCCACTTT. It yields the protein CASSYGGLAYNSPLHF.

This clonotype was detected ten times or more. The chain has TRBV20-1 and TRBJ1-3, with 7 bases lining up with TRBD1. The CDR3 length is 16 residues. The trim removed 1 base at V and 6 bases at J, leaving 12 bases unmatched. Germline V gives CDR1 DFQATT, CDR2 SNEGSKA (reference sequence). This CDR3 is CSARAYRGGSVNTIYF. The CDR3 DNA reads TGCAGTGCTAGAGCCTACAGGGGTGGTTCGGTAAACACCATATATTTT.

This clonotype was recorded at least ten times. CDR3 protein: CASSFERGQETQYF. CDR3 bases: TGTGCCAGCAGCTTCGAGCGGGGACAAGAGACCCAGTACTTC. The chain carries TRBV7-9 and TRBJ2-5; 7 bases align to TRBD2. Trimming at V came to 3 bases and at J to 2 bases, leaving 3 bases not matched to a gene. CDR1 and CDR2 (germline): SEHNR, FQNEAQ (reference sequence). There are 14 residues in the CDR3.

At least ten counts were recorded for this clonotype. The V call is TRBV19, the J call TRBJ1-1; 7 positions agree with TRBD1. The CDR3 totals 13 residues. CDR1 is LNHDA, CDR2 SQIVND, per germline (reference sequence). V trimming: 3 bases; J trimming: 4 bases; junction bases outside the gene matches: 2. The CDR3 coding sequence is TGTGCCAGTAGTATGTCAGGGGGCACTGAAGCTTTCTTT. Encoded protein: CASSMSGGTEAFF.